In this sample, the clone carrying this T cell receptor beta chain turned up a few times. Its cognate antigen is unknown. Out of around 10 ml of fresh peripheral blood came the PBMCs. Amplification of TCR beta CDR3 regions was performed using RNA transcripts as template. RT-PCR in the first round (using the HTBI primer set) targeted the TCR CDR3. In TCRdb, the multiplex PCR reads were re-called with MiXCR into one record per CDR3 protein. The sample includes roughly 500,000 distinct CDR3 sequences, roughly a quarter of them seen just once. The source of the sample is a study of T cells in Graves' hyperthyroidism and ophthalmopathy. Regarding the study as a whole: The blood repertoire included most of the expanded thyroid clonotypes above 0.001. The model forecast ophthalmopathy, anticipating it by a median roughly 6 months before onset. Separation of ophthalmopathy from stable hyperthyroidism was achieved by a 13 V-J model.

This receptor was obtained from a woman aged 25 to 39 with Graves' ophthalmopathy. The source material was blood.

The CDR3, as DNA: TGCAGTGCTAGAGATCTGGACAGGTCCCCTGGAAACACCATATATTTT. It is translated as CSARDLDRSPGNTIYF. The chain joins TRBV20-1 to TRBJ1-3, with 7 bases lining up with TRBD1. The V gene end was trimmed by 0 bases and the J gene end by 2 bases; junction bases not matched to a gene: 7. The CDR3 runs to 16 residues. Looked up from germline, CDR1 is DFQATT and CDR2 is SNEGSKA (reference sequence).